This TCR beta chain was documented in a study of response to subunit inactivated influenza vaccine. This clonotype has a handful of counts. TCRdb reprocessed the RT-PCR reads with MiXCR, giving one entry per CDR3 protein. Of 500,000 to 600,000 distinct CDR3 sequences in the sample, approximately 11% were seen once. The CDR3 is 18 amino acids. V was pared by 3 bases and J by 4 bases, with 24 bases between. CDR1 and CDR2 from the germline V gene are MDHEN and SYDVKM. These data are also associated with another study on T cells expressing NK-cell markers. That report notes: In generating TCR beta cDNA, 5'RACE template switching with UMIs was used. In a few donors, dominant clonotypes made up 28.3-60.1% of CD3+CD56-NKG2C+ cells.

The sample here was PBMCs from blood, taken on the day of vaccination. The chain carries TRBV28 and TRBJ1-2; D is ambiguous. This clonotype originated in a man aged 45-60 years who received an inactivated influenza vaccine. DNA of the CDR3: TGTGCCAGCAGTTTTCCCCAACTACTAAGAGATAACTTCTATGGCTACACCTTC. This encodes CASSFPQLLRDNFYGYTF.